This T cell receptor beta chain came from a study of patients and donors after allogeneic stem cell transplantation (dated by TCRdb to about 2020). V is cut back by 2 bases and J by 4 bases, with 5 bases in the junction unmatched. CDR3 length: 14 amino acids, cysteine to phenylalanine. The CDR3 DNA has 42 bases and is translated from base 1. As encoded in the germline V gene, CDR1 is SGHDT while CDR2 is YYEEEE. The library was produced with RT-PCR. TCRdb lists the instrument as NextSeq 550. TCRdb trimmed public reads at Q25 via fastp, called clones via MiXCR and kept in-frame beta chains. All rows with the same CDR3 protein become a single entry with the most common DNA and genes. A total of approximately 160,000 distinct CDR3 sequences appear in this sample, 24% of them only once. Together, the top ten hold 25% to 30% of the sample. This clonotype occurred a few times. Its binding antigen is unknown. The input lacks base qualities; no much larger clone sits a single base away.

The sequence was collected from a human donor who was either an allogeneic HSCT recipient or a stem cell or donor lymphocyte infusion donor (not recorded which). It is not recorded whose cells these are; they may come from a transplant donor. The chain couples TRBV5-6 to TRBJ1-1; 7 bases in between match TRBD1. The sequenced material came from blood, either unsorted or a sorted T cell fraction (not recorded which). Here is the DNA: TGTGCCAGCAGCTTTCAAGACAGGGCCACTGAAGCTTTCTTT. Protein translation: CASSFQDRATEAFF.